This T cell receptor (beta chain) was identified in a study of shared clonotypes between healthy human individuals. The study, taken as a whole, reports: Blood alone was sampled, and tissue repertoires likely differ. Estimated richness values were generally larger in naive subsets than in memory subsets. It was observed that 5% to 6% of naive CD4 clonotypes were shared across a handful of donors.

The CDR3 runs 15 residues. CDR1 LNHDA and CDR2 SQIVND come from the germline V gene (reference sequence). V lost 0 bases and J lost 2, with 8 bases in between. Concerning this clone: Its matching antigen is unknown.

Original processing notes: ImmunoSEQ only sent back junction sequences with no quality scores, so filtering was done differently. Some clones are missing from TCRdb's copy, which holds only in-frame ones; the method was immunoSEQ multiplex PCR. The DNA was the basis for D and trimming; V, J and clone size are from that table. This table holds some 900,000 clones, roughly 72% found once. Sequences were obtained from memory CD4+ T cells sorted from blood. The sample's subset: CD45RA-negative fraction. V usage is TRBV19 and J usage is TRBJ1-5; D call uncertain. This receptor was obtained from a man younger than 35 in good health. The DNA of the CDR3 is TGTGCCAGTAGTATAGAGGCAGAACGCAATCAGCCCCAGCATTTT. It specifies CASSIEAERNQPQHF.